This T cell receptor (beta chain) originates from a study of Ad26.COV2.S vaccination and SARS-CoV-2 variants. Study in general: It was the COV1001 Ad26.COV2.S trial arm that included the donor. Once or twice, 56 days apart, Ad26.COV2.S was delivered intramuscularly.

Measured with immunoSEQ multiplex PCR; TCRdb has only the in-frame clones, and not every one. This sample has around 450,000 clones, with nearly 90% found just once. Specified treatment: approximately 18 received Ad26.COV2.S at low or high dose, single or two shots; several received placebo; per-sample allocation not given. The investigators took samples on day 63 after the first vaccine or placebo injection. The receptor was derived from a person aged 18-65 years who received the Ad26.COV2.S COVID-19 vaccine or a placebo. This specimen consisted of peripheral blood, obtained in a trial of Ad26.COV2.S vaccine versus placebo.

CDR3 loop: CASRTGGVGSPLHF. The CDR3, as DNA: TGTGCCAGCCGAACAGGGGGCGTAGGGTCACCCCTCCACTTT. The rearrangement joins TRBV18 to TRBJ1-6; 9 bases map to TRBD1. With V trimmed by 8 bases and J by 10 bases, 9 bases remained unmatched. CDR1 KGHSH and CDR2 LQKENI come from the germline V gene. The length of the CDR3 is 14 residues.